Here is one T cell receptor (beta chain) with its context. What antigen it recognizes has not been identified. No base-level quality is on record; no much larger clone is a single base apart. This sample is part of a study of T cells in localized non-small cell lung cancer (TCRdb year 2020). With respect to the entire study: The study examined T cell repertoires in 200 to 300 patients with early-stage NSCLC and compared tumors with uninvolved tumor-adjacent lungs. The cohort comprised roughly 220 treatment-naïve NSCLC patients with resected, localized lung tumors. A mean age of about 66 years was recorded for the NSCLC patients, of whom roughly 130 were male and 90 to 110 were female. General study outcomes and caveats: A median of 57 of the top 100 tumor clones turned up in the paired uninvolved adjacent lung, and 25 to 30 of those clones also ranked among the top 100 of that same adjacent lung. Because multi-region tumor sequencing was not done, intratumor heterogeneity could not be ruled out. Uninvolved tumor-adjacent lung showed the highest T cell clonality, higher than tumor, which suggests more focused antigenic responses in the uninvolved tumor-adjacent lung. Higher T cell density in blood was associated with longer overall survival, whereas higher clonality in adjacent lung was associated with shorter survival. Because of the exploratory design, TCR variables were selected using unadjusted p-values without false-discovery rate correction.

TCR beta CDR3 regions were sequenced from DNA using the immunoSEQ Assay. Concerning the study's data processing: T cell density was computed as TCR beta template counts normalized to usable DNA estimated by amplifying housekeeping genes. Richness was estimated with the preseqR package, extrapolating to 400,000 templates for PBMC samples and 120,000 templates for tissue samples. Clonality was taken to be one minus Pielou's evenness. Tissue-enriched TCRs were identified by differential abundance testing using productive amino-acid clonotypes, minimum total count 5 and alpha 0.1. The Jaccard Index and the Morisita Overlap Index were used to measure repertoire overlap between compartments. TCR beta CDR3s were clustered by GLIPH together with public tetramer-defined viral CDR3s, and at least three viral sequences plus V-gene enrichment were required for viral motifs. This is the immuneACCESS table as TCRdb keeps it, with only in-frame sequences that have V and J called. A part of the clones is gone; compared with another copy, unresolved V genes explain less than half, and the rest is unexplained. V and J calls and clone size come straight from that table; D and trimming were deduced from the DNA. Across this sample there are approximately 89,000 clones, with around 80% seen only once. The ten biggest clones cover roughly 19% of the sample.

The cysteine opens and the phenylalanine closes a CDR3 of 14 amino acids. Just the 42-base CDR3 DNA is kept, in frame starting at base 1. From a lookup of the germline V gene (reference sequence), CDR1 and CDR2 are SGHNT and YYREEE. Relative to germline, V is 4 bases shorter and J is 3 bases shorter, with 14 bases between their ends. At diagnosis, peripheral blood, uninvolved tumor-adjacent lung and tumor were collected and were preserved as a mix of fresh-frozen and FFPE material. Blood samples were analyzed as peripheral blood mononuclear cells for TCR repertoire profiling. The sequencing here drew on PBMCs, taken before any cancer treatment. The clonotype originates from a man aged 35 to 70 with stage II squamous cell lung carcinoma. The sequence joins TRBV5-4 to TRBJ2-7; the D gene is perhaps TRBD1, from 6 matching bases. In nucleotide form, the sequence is TGTGCCAGCAGCCCCCGTACAGGGAACTACGAGCAGTACTTC. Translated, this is CASSPRTGNYEQYF.